This TCR beta chain came from a study of neoadjuvant anti-PD-1 for oral cavity cancer (dated by TCRdb to about 2021). The study in broad terms: Before curative-intent surgical resection, most patients were given three to four biweekly doses of nivolumab at 3 mg/kg. A fourth nivolumab dose was given around day 43 to patients without progression, and definitive surgical resection was performed in those patients on days 50-56. Patients with complete response, partial response or stable disease by RECIST 1.1 were defined as responders, whereas patients with progression were defined as non-responders. The parent correlative cohort had more than 10 patients and a response rate of about 31%.

The germline V and J ends show losses of 6 bases and 10 bases respectively, and no gene match explains 7 bases of the junction. The CDR3, cysteine through phenylalanine, is 14 amino acids long. The kept DNA is CDR3 alone, 42 bases in frame from the first base. Taken from the germline V gene, the CDR1 and CDR2 loops are SGHTA and FQGTGA. Points the paper makes about the study in general: A higher pretreatment blood Treg/Th17 ratio correlated with both higher pretreatment blood TCRbeta clonality and lower post-treatment tumor TCRbeta clonality. TCR analyses included only a few patients per response group, and the authors called for larger cohorts for validation. After neoadjuvant nivolumab, significantly higher T cell clonality (Gini index) was found within PBMCs in non-responders than in responders.

PBMC libraries used mostly about 480 ng of input genomic DNA for deep sequencing, with six replicates per sample. The immunoSEQ hsTCRbeta kit was used to prepare TCRbeta libraries according to the manufacturer's instructions. The completed libraries were mixed into a single pool at 3 nM, then sequenced with an Illumina NovaSeq 6000 S4 flow cell. The authors' pipeline ran thus. Raw data preprocessing and quality control were performed with the immunoSEQ Analyzer. The analysis was limited to productive rearrangements, and each clonotype was defined by a unique CDR3 amino acid sequence. Repertoire clonality was estimated as the Gini-Simpson index, which was computed with the R package tcR. Gini indices were compared with Student's t test, and associations with tumor size change were assessed by Pearson correlation. This immuneACCESS table, as held by TCRdb, lists in-frame sequences with V and J called but not all clones. Of the missing ones, under half trace to an unresolved V gene in checked studies; the others have no known cause. V and J calls plus clone size are reproduced from that table; the DNA served to infer D and trimming. Within this sample are tens of thousands of clones, with about 83% of them counted one time only. The top ten hold about 3.4% of the sample.

Explained via the paper, the time point label denotes: before neoadjuvant nivolumab. The patients had newly diagnosed stage II-IVA oral cavity squamous cell carcinoma and had not received any prior systemic or radiation treatment. The cohort was made up of patients with locally advanced, HPV-negative oral cavity squamous cell carcinoma. No culture maintenance or expansion was done, as the peripheral blood mononuclear cells went straight to analysis. Samples were obtained from a longitudinal correlative study of a single-arm phase II trial of neoadjuvant nivolumab in oral cavity squamous cell carcinoma. Subject-matched pre- and post-treatment PBMCs and tumors from three responders and three non-responders were subjected to genomic DNA-based TCRbeta sequencing. Peripheral blood mononuclear cells were collected before nivolumab treatment and again after treatment, at the time of surgery. Genomic DNA was isolated from PBMCs using the Maxwell RSC DNA from Cells kit.

Concerning this clone: Its antigen remains unidentified. It has no much larger one-base neighbor in the sample; base qualities were not kept.

The starting material was PBMCs, obtained before nivolumab (anti-PD-1) treatment. The rearrangement combines TRBV7-3 with TRBJ2-1, with TRBD2 identical over 12 junction bases. The TCR originated in a person aged 40 to 85 with oral cavity squamous cell carcinoma. CDR3 region: CASRLAGGPSEQFF. The DNA sequence is as follows: TGTGCCAGCAGGCTAGCGGGAGGGCCTTCGGAGCAGTTCTTC. The CDR3, completed at both ends by the reference TRBV7-3 and TRBJ2-1 genes, gives the full variable domain GAGVSQTPSNKVTEKGKYVELRCDPISGHTALYWYRQSLGQGPEFLIYFQGTGAADDSGLPNDRFFAVRPEGSVSTLKIQRTERGDSAVYLCASRLAGGPSEQFFGPGTRLTVL.